This T cell receptor (beta chain) was obtained from a study of blood T cell repertoires in COVID-19. Study-level background: The analysed material was cDNA or gDNA that came from T cells, B-cell-depleted T cells, or PBMCs.

Assay used: immunoSEQ multiplex PCR; TCRdb lists only in-frame clones, some missing. The top ten clones hold approximately 12% of a sample with about 21,000 clones, about nine tenths of them seen once. This CDR3 has 15 residues. Germline CDR1 reads KGHSH; CDR2 reads LQKENI. Trimming stripped 2 bases from V and 1 base from J, with 11 bases between. The TCR comes from a human donor in a cohort sampled during active COVID-19. The chain carries TRBV18 and TRBJ1-1; D call uncertain. The sequencing sample was made of peripheral blood. Here the CDR3 reads CASSPEAITNTEAFF. DNA of the CDR3: TGTGCCAGCTCACCAGAGGCTATTACGAACACTGAAGCTTTCTTT.